These 25 T cell receptor beta chains came from one sample sequenced in a study of cytomegalovirus exposure and HLA in healthy donors. Vbeta (60) and Jbeta (13) primers were used in the PCR. The data were produced by immunoSEQ multiplex PCR, yet TCRdb's version contains in-frame clones alone and is incomplete. The sample lists 65,000 to 90,000 clones; under 80% were seen once. What was sequenced was PBMCs. All receptors come from a man aged 55 to 69 in good health and CMV-seronegative.

This clone was observed a single time. This rearrangement joins TRBV5-6 to TRBJ2-7; D is undetermined. V was shortened by 2 bases and J by 5 bases, with 5 bases between the two germline ends. Germline V gene sequence: CDR1 SGHDT, CDR2 YYEEEE. The CDR3 totals 11 residues. The CDR3 here is CASSLSDEQYF. The CDR3 bases are TGTGCCAGCAGCTTAAGCGACGAGCAGTACTTC. Full variable domain (rest looked up from reference TRBV5-6 and TRBJ2-7): DAGVTQSPTHLIKTRGQQVTLRCSPKSGHDTVSWYQQALGQGPQFIFQYYEEEERQRGNFPDRFSGHQFPNYSSELNVNALLLGDSALYLCASSLSDEQYFGPGTRLTVT.

The chain has TRBV4-1 and TRBJ2-7, with D tentatively TRBD1 (6 bases). CDR1 is MGHRA and CDR2 is YSYEKL in the germline V gene. Trimming removed 1 base at V and 6 bases at J, with 13 bases between. The CDR3 totals 14 residues. In DNA form, the CDR3 reads TGCGCCAGCAGCCAAGGGACAGACTCGATCGAGCAGTACTTC. It translates to CASSQGTDSIEQYF.

The count of this clone is one. The chain links TRBV18 to TRBJ1-5; possible D gene TRBD1, 6 bases. Germline V gene sequence: CDR1 KGHSH, CDR2 LQKENI. CDR3 length: 13 residues. V lost 4 bases and J lost 4, with 8 bases in between. The chain's CDR3 is CASSLQGNQPQHF. The CDR3 nucleotides are TGTGCCAGCTCACTACAGGGAAATCAGCCCCAGCATTTT.

J is TRBJ1-2 and V is TRBV30, with 10 nucleotides matching TRBD1. The CDR3 extends over 15 amino acids. V trimming: 0 bases; J trimming: 7 bases; junction bases outside the gene matches: 8. Per the germline V gene, CDR1 is GTSNPN and CDR2 is SVGIG (reference sequence). The CDR3 region is CAWSVWTGGFAGYTF. In nucleotides, the CDR3 is TGTGCCTGGAGTGTTTGGACAGGGGGTTTCGCTGGCTACACCTTC.

The CDR3 nucleotides are TGCGCCAGCAGCTCGGGGACAGACTCCAATGAGCAGTTCTTC. Protein: CASSSGTDSNEQFF. The chain is built from TRBV5-1 and TRBJ2-1; TRBD1 matches at 7 bases. CDR3 size: 14 residues. The germline V gene has CDR1 SGHRS and CDR2 YFSETQ. V lost 3 bases, J lost 6 bases, and 6 bases stayed unmatched.

The rearrangement uses TRBV5-1 and TRBJ2-3, with 8 bases that match TRBD1. This CDR3 is 14 amino acids long. Germline trimming cut 4 bases from V and 4 bases from J; bases unmatched to any gene: 5. Germline loops: CDR1 SGHRS, CDR2 YFSETQ. The CDR3 bases are TGCGCCAGCAGCAGGCGACAGGGGTCAGATACGCAGTATTTT. Translating gives CASSRRQGSDTQYF.

The chain recombines TRBV20-1 with TRBJ2-3, with D perhaps matching TRBD2 (5 bases). Between the trimmed V and J ends, which lost 6 bases and 4 bases, there was a span of 8 bases. The germline gives CDR1 DFQATT, CDR2 SNEGSKA (reference sequence). The CDR3 consists of 11 residues. The CDR3 region is CSAADADTQYF. The CDR3, as DNA: TGCAGTGCAGCGGACGCAGATACGCAGTATTTT.

In its sample, this clone was seen a few times. The chain combines TRBV5-8 with TRBJ1-6, with 7 bases lining up with TRBD1. V was clipped by 0 bases and J by 8 bases; unmatched bases: 5. Germline assignment: CDR1 SGHTS and CDR2 YDEGEE. The CDR3 contains 15 residues. This chain's CDR3 is CASSLARDSDSPLHF. The CDR3 region has the DNA TGTGCCAGCAGCTTGGCCCGGGACAGCGATTCACCCCTCCACTTT.

The chain has TRBV2 and TRBJ1-4, with D hard to call. The germline V and J ends were trimmed by 3 bases and 2 bases, with 7 bases remaining between them. The CDR3 runs 14 residues. Germline lookup yields CDR1 SNHLY and CDR2 FYNNEI. CDR3 nucleotides: TGTGCCAGCAGTGAGGAGTACACTAATGAAAAACTGTTTTTT. This codes for CASSEEYTNEKLFF.

The gene calls are TRBV6-6 and TRBJ1-4, with D hard to call. The CDR3 consists of 14 residues. Germline V lookup: CDR1 MNHNY, CDR2 SVGAGI (reference sequence). V was cut by 0 bases and J by 5 bases, with 7 bases left in between. The chain's CDR3 is CASSYSQMNEKLFF. CDR3 coding DNA: TGTGCCAGCAGTTACTCACAGATGAATGAAAAACTGTTTTTT.

This rearrangement joins TRBV30 to TRBJ1-1, with D tentatively TRBD1 (5 bases). In germline, CDR1 is GTSNPN, CDR2 SVGIG (reference sequence). This CDR3 comprises 11 residues. V lost 5 bases and J lost 8, with 12 bases in between. This chain's CDR3 is CAWDQGGEAFF. The CDR3 coding sequence is TGTGCCTGGGATCAGGGAGGCGAAGCTTTCTTT.

The chain employs TRBV2 and TRBJ2-5, with a weak D call TRBD1 (5 bases). The better agreement between TRBJ2-7 and the DNA end casts doubt on the J call. CDR1 is SNHLY, CDR2 FYNNEI, per germline. The CDR3 is made up of 14 amino acids. CDR3 sequence: CASRSGALPYEQYF. The CDR3 DNA sequence: TGTGCCAGCCGAAGTGGGGCACTCCCTTACGAGCAGTACTTC.

The genes are TRBV2 and TRBJ1-3, with D perhaps TRBD1 (5 bases). V was clipped by 10 bases and J by 0 bases, with 10 bases between them. Germline CDR1 and CDR2: SNHLY and FYNNEI. The CDR3 has 13 residues. In DNA form, the CDR3 reads TGTGCCACCACGGGGGACTCTGGAAACACCATATATTTT. Its protein product is CATTGDSGNTIYF.

V gene TRBV7-9 combines with J gene TRBJ2-3; unclear D gene. From germline, CDR1 is SEHNR and CDR2 FQNEAQ (reference sequence). The ends were cut back, 5 bases at V and 0 bases at J, with 12 bases in the middle. The CDR3 is 15 residues long. CDR3 loop: CASSPQIFSTDTQYF. The CDR3 coding sequence is TGTGCCAGCAGCCCCCAGATCTTTAGCACAGATACGCAGTATTTT.

The chain employs TRBV11-3 and TRBJ2-5, with 14 bases identical to TRBD2. Germline loops: CDR1 SGHNT, CDR2 YENEEA. The CDR3 totals 15 residues. V lost 4 bases and J lost 3; bases outside the gene matches: 1. The CDR3 is CASSSGLAGEETQYF. Here the CDR3 DNA reads TGTGCCAGCAGCTCGGGACTAGCGGGGGAAGAGACCCAGTACTTC.

The rearrangement links TRBV7-3 to TRBJ1-1, with D unresolved. Looked up from germline, CDR1 is SGHTA and CDR2 is FQGTGA. The CDR3 has 15 residues. V was trimmed by 3 bases and J by 2 bases, leaving 13 bases between them. The CDR3 nucleotides read TGTGCCAGCAGCTTTTCATCGGGTCAAAACACTGAAGCTTTCTTT. It encodes CASSFSSGQNTEAFF.

V and J are TRBV4-1 and TRBJ1-4, with a weak D call TRBD1 (6 bases). Trimming removed 5 bases from V and 2 bases from J, with 15 bases in between. The CDR3 loop spans 16 amino acids. Per the germline V gene, CDR1 is MGHRA and CDR2 is YSYEKL. The DNA for the CDR3 is TGCGCCAGCAGCTGGGATCGTCAGGGGACTAATGAAAAACTGTTTTTT. It translates to CASSWDRQGTNEKLFF.

The V and J genes are TRBV11-3 and TRBJ2-1; 8 bases fit TRBD2. Trimming cost V 4 bases and J 2 bases; bases outside gene matches: 4. Germline V gene lookup returns CDR1 SGHNT and CDR2 YENEEA. The length of the CDR3 is 15 residues. CDR3 region: CASSSRGGPYNEQFF. CDR3 in DNA: TGTGCCAGCAGCTCACGGGGGGGCCCCTACAATGAGCAGTTCTTC.

The chain employs TRBV2 and TRBJ1-2; tentatively, D is TRBD1 (5 bases). V lost 3 bases to trimming and J lost 0 bases, with 11 bases between them. There are 15 residues in the CDR3. Germline V gene lookup returns CDR1 SNHLY and CDR2 FYNNEI. CDR3 sequence (DNA): TGTGCCAGCAGTGAGGGGGGGTACCCTAACTATGGCTACACCTTC. It encodes CASSEGGYPNYGYTF.

This clone was seen a handful of times. V is TRBV18 and J is TRBJ1-4; TRBD1 is a possible D gene (5 bases). The CDR3 covers 15 residues. V shed 4 bases and J shed 5 bases, with 14 bases lying between them. From germline, CDR1 is KGHSH and CDR2 LQKENI. Here the CDR3 DNA reads TGTGCCAGCTCACTGTCAGGGACTACAAATGAAAAACTGTTTTTT. It codes for CASSLSGTTNEKLFF.

This chain connects TRBV7-8 to TRBJ1-3, with D perhaps matching TRBD1 (5 bases). The CDR3 extends over 16 amino acids. V was trimmed by 4 bases and J by 3 bases, leaving 16 bases between them. CDR1 is SGHVS and CDR2 is FQNEAQ in the germline V gene. The CDR3 DNA sequence: TGTGCCAGCAGCTCCCCCCGGAGGGGCGATGGAAACACCATATATTTT. This sequence encodes CASSSPRRGDGNTIYF.

DNA for the CDR3: TGTGCCAGCAGTGGATCTGGGGCAATCAATAGCAATCAGCCCCAGCATTTT. Amino acids: CASSGSGAINSNQPQHF. The chain is built from TRBV2 and TRBJ1-5, with D perhaps TRBD1 (5 bases). With 4 bases removed from V and 0 bases from J, the gap between germline ends came to 16 bases. The V gene's germline CDR1 is SNHLY and CDR2 FYNNEI. The CDR3 totals 17 residues.

Note on this clone: The junction and the germline gene differ at one end; a read error may be behind it. Other nucleotide sequences in the sample specify the same CDR3. The chain is built from TRBV6-5 and TRBJ1-5, with 9 bases identical to TRBD1. The germline V gene encodes CDR1 MNHEY and CDR2 SVGAGI. The CDR3 totals 14 residues. The CDR3 coding sequence is TGTGCCAGCAGGCCGGACAGGGGTTGGCAGCCCCAGCACTTT. It is translated as CASRPDRGWQPQHF.

The chain recombines TRBV5-6 with TRBJ2-5, with 15 bases identical to TRBD2. From germline, CDR1 is SGHDT and CDR2 YYEEEE. Trimming at V came to 2 bases and at J to 5 bases, leaving 7 bases not matched to a gene. The CDR3 is made up of 17 amino acids. The CDR3 loop is CASSLGLAGGPWETQYF. In DNA form, the CDR3 reads TGTGCCAGCAGCTTAGGACTAGCGGGGGGGCCCTGGGAGACCCAGTACTTC.

The V call is TRBV7-3, the J call TRBJ1-2; possibly TRBD1 for D (5 bases). The CDR3 runs 12 residues. The ends were cut back, 4 bases at V and 9 bases at J, with 12 bases in the middle. Germline V gene sequence: CDR1 SGHTA, CDR2 FQGTGA. The CDR3 protein is CASSSPGRSYTF. CDR3 coding DNA: TGTGCCAGCAGCTCCCCAGGGAGGAGCTACACCTTC.